This T cell receptor (beta chain) derives from a study of cytomegalovirus exposure and HLA in healthy donors. V lost 3 bases, J lost 3 bases, and 6 bases stayed unmatched. The length of the CDR3 is 15 residues. Germline V gives CDR1 SGHRS, CDR2 YFSETQ. With respect to this clone: The antigen remains unidentified.

The data were produced by immunoSEQ multiplex PCR, yet TCRdb's version contains in-frame clones alone and is incomplete. The sample carries under 200,000 clones, 70% to 90% recorded once. Study results and limitations: The tendency of first-cohort TCR clusters to co-occur in the 120 validation repertoires was the finding of a later analysis.

The chain carries TRBV5-1 and TRBJ2-7; TRBD1 agrees at 10 bases. Material: PBMCs. The origin of this receptor is a woman aged 25 to 39 in good health and CMV-seronegative. Here the CDR3 DNA reads TGCGCCAGCAGCTCCCGGGGACAGGGGATCTACGAGCAGTACTTC. Amino acid sequence: CASSSRGQGIYEQYF.